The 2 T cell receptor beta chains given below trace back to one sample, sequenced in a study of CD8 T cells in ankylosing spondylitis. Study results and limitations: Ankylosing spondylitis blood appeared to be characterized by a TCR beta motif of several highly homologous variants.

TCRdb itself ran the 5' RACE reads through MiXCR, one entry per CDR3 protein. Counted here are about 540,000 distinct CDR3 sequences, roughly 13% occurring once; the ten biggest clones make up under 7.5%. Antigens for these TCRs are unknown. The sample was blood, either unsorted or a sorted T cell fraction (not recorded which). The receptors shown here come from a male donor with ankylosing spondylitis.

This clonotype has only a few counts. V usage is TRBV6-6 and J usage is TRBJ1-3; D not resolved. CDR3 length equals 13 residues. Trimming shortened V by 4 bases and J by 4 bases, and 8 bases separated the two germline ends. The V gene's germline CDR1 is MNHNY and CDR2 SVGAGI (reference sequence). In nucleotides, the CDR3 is TGTGCCAGCAGTTGGGGAGGCGGAAACACCATATATTTT. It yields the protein CASSWGGGNTIYF.

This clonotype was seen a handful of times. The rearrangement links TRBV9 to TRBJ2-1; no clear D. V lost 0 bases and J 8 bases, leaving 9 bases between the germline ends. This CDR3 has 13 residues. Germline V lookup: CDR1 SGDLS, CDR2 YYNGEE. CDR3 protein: CASSVEAYDEQFF. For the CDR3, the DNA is TGTGCCAGCAGCGTAGAGGCCTATGATGAGCAGTTCTTC.